The rows below give T cell receptor beta chains drawn from one sample of a study of vaccination and CD4 T cells after COVID-19. These receptors' targets are unknown. Using its own MiXCR run on the PCR reads, TCRdb lists one record per CDR3 protein. Among some 15,000 distinct CDR3 sequences listed, over 45% were seen once. Sequenced material: CD4+ T cells from blood, cultured in vitro. These receptors came from a human donor who had recovered from COVID-19. The CDR3 runs from the conserved cysteine through the conserved F or W. Each record gives: J gene, D gene, clone size, V gene, CDR3 DNA, CDR3 protein. A D gene is named only where the DNA matches it firmly. Not all rows give a size; the values are once, few, many and, for expanded clones, a class.

J gene: TRBJ1-5; D gene: -; clone size: -; V gene: TRBV19; CDR3 DNA: TGTGCCAGTAGTTCCCGGGACGGTTACAATCAGCCCCAGCATTTT; CDR3 protein: CASSSRDGYNQPQHF
J gene: TRBJ2-7; D gene: TRBD1; clone size: once; V gene: TRBV20-1; CDR3 DNA: TGCAGTGCTACCCGAAGGACAGGGCCTTTCCTGTTC; CDR3 protein: CSATRRTGPFLF
J gene: TRBJ2-3; D gene: -; clone size: -; V gene: TRBV6-1; CDR3 DNA: TGTGCCAGCAGTGAGGCTTTCGGCACAGATACGCAGTATTTT; CDR3 protein: CASSEAFGTDTQYF
J gene: TRBJ2-1; D gene: TRBD1; clone size: -; V gene: TRBV7-8; CDR3 DNA: TGTGCCAGCAGATCCCGGGACAGGGAAGGGAGGTACAATGAGCAGTTCTTC; CDR3 protein: CASRSRDREGRYNEQFF
J gene: TRBJ1-1; D gene: -; clone size: -; V gene: TRBV6-2/TRBV6-3; CDR3 DNA: TGTGCCAGCAGTCCCCAGTACACTGAAGCTTTCTTT; CDR3 protein: CASSPQYTEAFF
J gene: TRBJ2-5; D gene: -; clone size: -; V gene: TRBV20-1; CDR3 DNA: TGCAGTGCTAGAGACCCCACTTCTGGGAGGAGCGCACAAGAGACCCAGTACTTC; CDR3 protein: CSARDPTSGRSAQETQYF
J gene: TRBJ1-2; D gene: -; clone size: -; V gene: TRBV4-1; CDR3 DNA: TGCGCCAGCGGCCAAACGGACCCACCAAAATATGGCTACACCTTC; CDR3 protein: CASGQTDPPKYGYTF
J gene: TRBJ2-7; D gene: -; clone size: -; V gene: TRBV6-5; CDR3 DNA: TGTGCCAGCAGTTACGCAGGGCCGCCCTCCTACGAGCAGTACTTC; CDR3 protein: CASSYAGPPSYEQYF
J gene: TRBJ2-7; D gene: TRBD2; clone size: few; V gene: TRBV7-6; CDR3 DNA: TGTGCCAGCAGCTTAGGACTAGCGGGAGAAGCTTACGAGCAGTACTTC; CDR3 protein: CASSLGLAGEAYEQYF
J gene: TRBJ2-7; D gene: -; clone size: -; V gene: TRBV24-1; CDR3 DNA: TGTGCCACCTCCTCGGGGAGGTACGAGCAGTACTTC; CDR3 protein: CATSSGRYEQYF
J gene: TRBJ2-5; D gene: TRBD1; clone size: -; V gene: TRBV6-1; CDR3 DNA: TGTGCCAGCAGTGGGGACAGGGGGAGAGAGACCCAGTACTTC; CDR3 protein: CASSGDRGRETQYF
J gene: TRBJ2-2; D gene: TRBD2; clone size: few; V gene: TRBV20-1; CDR3 DNA: TGCAGTGCTCTAAGGACTAGCGGGAGGGCCACCGGGGAGCTGTTTTTT; CDR3 protein: CSALRTSGRATGELFF
J gene: TRBJ2-5; D gene: TRBD2; clone size: -; V gene: TRBV20-1; CDR3 DNA: TGCAGTGCTAGAGTAGTACTAGCGGGCTACCAAGAGACCCAGTACTTC; CDR3 protein: CSARVVLAGYQETQYF
J gene: TRBJ1-6; D gene: -; clone size: few; V gene: TRBV27; CDR3 DNA: TGTGCCACCAATTCACCCCTCCACTTT; CDR3 protein: CATNSPLHF
J gene: TRBJ1-5; D gene: TRBD1; clone size: few; V gene: TRBV25-1; CDR3 DNA: TGTGCCAGCACCCCACAGGGGGCGGGCAATCAGCCCCAGCATTTT; CDR3 protein: CASTPQGAGNQPQHF
J gene: TRBJ1-1; D gene: -; clone size: -; V gene: TRBV2; CDR3 DNA: TGTGCCAGCTTCCGGACAGTCTACACTGAAGCTTTCTTT; CDR3 protein: CASFRTVYTEAFF
J gene: TRBJ2-7; D gene: TRBD2; clone size: -; V gene: TRBV20-1; CDR3 DNA: TGCAGTGCCATCGCCAGCGGGAGTACCCACGAGCAGTACTTC; CDR3 protein: CSAIASGSTHEQYF
J gene: TRBJ2-5; D gene: -; clone size: -; V gene: TRBV20-1; CDR3 DNA: TGCAGTGCTACGCCCTCGAAAGGGGTACAAGAGACCCAGTACTTC; CDR3 protein: CSATPSKGVQETQYF
J gene: TRBJ1-1; D gene: -; clone size: -; V gene: TRBV19; CDR3 DNA: TGTGCCAGTAGTATACGTTCCAGGGCCAGCATGAACACTGAAGCTTTCTTT; CDR3 protein: CASSIRSRASMNTEAFF
J gene: TRBJ1-5; D gene: -; clone size: -; V gene: TRBV5-1; CDR3 DNA: TGCGCCAGTAGTAGGGAGCCAAATCAGCCCCAGCATTTT; CDR3 protein: CASSREPNQPQHF
J gene: TRBJ2-5; D gene: TRBD1; clone size: -; V gene: TRBV11-3; CDR3 DNA: TGTGCCAGCAGCTTAGGAACAGGGGTGGAGACCCAGTACTTC; CDR3 protein: CASSLGTGVETQYF
J gene: TRBJ1-6; D gene: -; clone size: few; V gene: TRBV10-3; CDR3 DNA: TGTGCCATCAGTGAGGCTGCTGGGACCTCCTATAATTCACCCCTCCACTTT; CDR3 protein: CAISEAAGTSYNSPLHF
J gene: TRBJ1-6; D gene: -; clone size: few; V gene: TRBV6-1; CDR3 DNA: TGTGCCAGCAGCCCTTATCGAGGAGACAATTCACCCCTCCACTTT; CDR3 protein: CASSPYRGDNSPLHF
J gene: TRBJ2-5; D gene: -; clone size: -; V gene: TRBV30; CDR3 DNA: TGTGCCTGGATGTCAAGACCCCAAGAGACCCAGTACTTC; CDR3 protein: CAWMSRPQETQYF
J gene: TRBJ2-7; D gene: TRBD1; clone size: -; V gene: TRBV28; CDR3 DNA: TGTGCCAGCAGTCCGAGACAGGGGAGGAGCTCCCGGGGAGGAGCTCGATTACACGAGCAGTACTTC; CDR3 protein: CASSPRQGRSSRGGARLHEQYF